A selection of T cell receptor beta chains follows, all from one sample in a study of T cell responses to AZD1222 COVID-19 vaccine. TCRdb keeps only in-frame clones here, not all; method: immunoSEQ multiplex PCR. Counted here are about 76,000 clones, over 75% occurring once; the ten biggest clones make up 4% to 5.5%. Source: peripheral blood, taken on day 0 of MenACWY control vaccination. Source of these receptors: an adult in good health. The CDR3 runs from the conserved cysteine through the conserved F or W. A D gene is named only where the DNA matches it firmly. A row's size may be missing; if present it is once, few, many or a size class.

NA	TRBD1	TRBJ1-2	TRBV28	CASSLVGTGGDTF	TGTGCCAGCAGTTTAGTTGGGACAGGGGGGGACACCTTC
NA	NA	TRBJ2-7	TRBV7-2	CASSLTGQFYEQYF	TGTGCCAGCAGCTTAACGGGCCAATTCTACGAGCAGTACTTC
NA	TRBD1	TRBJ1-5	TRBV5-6	CASSRWTGQPQHF	TGTGCCAGCAGCCGCTGGACAGGTCAGCCCCAGCATTTT
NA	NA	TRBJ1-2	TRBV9	CASSVSFRIPYGYTF	TGTGCCAGCAGCGTTTCTTTCCGAATCCCCTATGGCTACACCTTC
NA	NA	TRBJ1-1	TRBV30	CAWGQRNTEAFF	TGTGCCTGGGGACAGCGCAACACTGAAGCTTTCTTT
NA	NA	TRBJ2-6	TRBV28	CASRTTAGANVLTF	TGTGCCAGCAGGACGACAGCTGGGGCCAACGTCCTGACTTTC
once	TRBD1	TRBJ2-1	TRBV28	CASSFEGGTGRNEQFF	TGTGCCAGCAGTTTCGAAGGCGGGACAGGGCGGAATGAGCAGTTCTTC
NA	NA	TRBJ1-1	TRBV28	CASSLPGRPEAFF	TGTGCCAGCAGTTTACCCGGACGGCCTGAAGCTTTCTTT
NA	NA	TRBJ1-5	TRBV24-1	CATSATDWTGQPQHF	TGTGCCACCAGTGCAACCGACTGGACGGGCCAGCCCCAGCATTTT
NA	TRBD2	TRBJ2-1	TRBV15	CATAGGRGLAEAGQFF	TGTGCCACCGCCGGAGGCAGGGGACTAGCGGAGGCGGGGCAGTTCTTC
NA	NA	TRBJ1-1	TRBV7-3	CASSLGLDTEAFF	TGTGCCAGCAGCTTAGGACTGGACACTGAAGCTTTCTTT
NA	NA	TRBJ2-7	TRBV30	CAWSVNQGHPSF	TGTGCCTGGAGTGTAAACCAGGGCCACCCTAGCTTC
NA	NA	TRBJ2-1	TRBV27	CASSLNAVDNEQFF	TGTGCCAGCAGTTTAAATGCGGTAGACAATGAGCAGTTCTTC
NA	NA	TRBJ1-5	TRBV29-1	CSVGGGIGTQHF	TGCAGCGTTGGGGGAGGAATCGGGACCCAGCATTTT
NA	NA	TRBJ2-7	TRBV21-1	CASSKAGGGCNEQYF	TGTGCCAGCAGCAAAGCCGGGGGAGGTTGTAATGAGCAGTACTTC